This T cell receptor beta chain originates from a study of blood T cell repertoires in COVID-19. Overall study: PBMCs, B-cell-depleted T cells, or T cells provided the cDNA or gDNA that made up the material.

Data came from immunoSEQ multiplex PCR; TCRdb stores just in-frame clones and leaves some out. The sample consists of about 130,000 clones, 75% to 90% of them appearing once. Germline V CDR1 and CDR2: SGHDT, YYEEEE. This CDR3 region has 15 residues. V was cut by 0 bases and J by 5 bases, with 11 bases left in between. Sequenced sample: PBMCs or T cells enriched from blood (not recorded which). The chain employs TRBV5-6 and TRBJ2-2, with a weak D call TRBD1 (6 bases). This TCR came from a woman in her forties or fifties who had recovered from COVID-19. CDR3 nucleotide sequence: TGTGCCAGCAGCTTGGGCAGGGGTACGACCGGGGAGCTGTTTTTT. It codes for CASSLGRGTTGELFF.